The T cell receptor (beta chain) described here comes from a study of blood T cell repertoires in COVID-19. Clones were read by immunoSEQ multiplex PCR, and TCRdb kept only the in-frame ones, dropping some. The table includes some 220,000 clones, approximately 83% detected once. The sequencing input was peripheral blood. The receptor was isolated from a woman aged 55-69 years with acute or convalescent COVID-19.

CDR3 region: CASSLGKTRYNEQFF. CDR3 in DNA: TGTGCCAGCAGCTTAGGAAAGACTAGGTACAATGAGCAGTTCTTC. The chain is built from TRBV7-9 and TRBJ2-1; D perhaps matches TRBD2 (6 bases). Germline V CDR1 and CDR2: SEHNR, FQNEAQ (reference sequence). This CDR3 region has 15 residues. Trimming cost V 1 base and J 4 bases, with 11 bases left between them. Drawing the rest from reference TRBV7-9 and TRBJ2-1, the complete variable domain is DTGVSQNPRHKITKRGQNVTFRCDPISEHNRLYWYRQTLGQGPEFLTYFQNEAQLEKSRLLSDRFSAERPKGSFSTLEIQRTEQGDSAMYLCASSLGKTRYNEQFFGPGTRLTVL.